Many counts were recorded for the clone carrying this T cell receptor beta chain. The source of the sample is a study of metastatic and nonmetastatic thyroid tumors. Study at large: Where malignant and benign thyroid patients were concerned, repertoires were compared across blood and tumor or nodule tissue.

V lost 6 bases and J lost 5; bases outside the gene matches: 10. The CDR3 length is 15 residues. Using MiXCR, TCRdb re-called clones from the PCR reads. The repertoire holds about 18,000 clones, with approximately 20% as singletons. No patient had received any treatment before thyroid surgery. The sequencing input was tumor tissue. The receptor was derived from a female donor with papillary thyroid cancer or a benign thyroid nodule (not recorded which). Some clones in this sample may be carry-over from other donors' samples. The V call is TRBV12-3 or TRBV12-4, the J call TRBJ2-5; 9 positions agree with TRBD2. CDR3 sequence (DNA): TGTGCCAGCAGCCCGGCAGGGACTAGCTGGGAGACCCAGTACTTC. Its translation is CASSPAGTSWETQYF.